The rows below give T cell receptor beta chains drawn from one sample of a study of graft-versus-host responses after intestinal transplantation. Some clones are missing from TCRdb's copy, which holds only in-frame ones; the method was immunoSEQ multiplex PCR. The data hold 30,000 to 40,000 clones, with around 94% observed a single time. The sequencing used PBMCs, collected 16 days after intestinal transplant. Receptors originate from a human patient who received an intestinal transplant, so some T cells may come from the graft donor. CDR3s include the opening cysteine and the closing phenylalanine or tryptophan. Clone sizes are given selectively: once, few, many, or a class where the clone is expanded.

abundance: -
v_gene: TRBV6-1
j_gene: -
CDR3aa: CASSAGRERAYEQYF

abundance: once
v_gene: TRBV5-4
j_gene: TRBJ2-7
CDR3aa: CASSLVSRSEQYF

abundance: -
v_gene: TRBV25-1
j_gene: TRBJ2-3
CDR3aa: CASSELNLAGATDTQYF

abundance: -
v_gene: TRBV5-8
j_gene: TRBJ1-4
CDR3aa: CASSSRGRTNEKLFF

abundance: -
v_gene: TRBV4-1
j_gene: TRBJ1-3
CDR3aa: CASSQGNRGSGNTIYF

abundance: -
v_gene: TRBV5-4
j_gene: TRBJ2-2
CDR3aa: CASSLNGGNTGELFF

abundance: -
v_gene: TRBV28
j_gene: TRBJ2-5
CDR3aa: CASSLESGLYAANWYF

abundance: -
v_gene: TRBV30
j_gene: TRBJ2-7
CDR3aa: CAWSSGTSIPSFYEQYF

abundance: -
v_gene: TRBV28
j_gene: TRBJ1-2
CDR3aa: CAILLGGWGADYGYTF

abundance: -
v_gene: TRBV11-2
j_gene: TRBJ2-1
CDR3aa: CASRHLPGWGGPYNEQFF

abundance: -
v_gene: TRBV2
j_gene: TRBJ1-1
CDR3aa: CASSARGSLKNTEAFF

abundance: -
v_gene: TRBV9
j_gene: TRBJ2-7
CDR3aa: CASSVGGGNYEQYF

abundance: -
v_gene: TRBV28
j_gene: TRBJ2-7
CDR3aa: CASTLEKGQELYEQYF

abundance: -
v_gene: TRBV28
j_gene: TRBJ1-6
CDR3aa: CASRQGPGNSPLHF

abundance: -
v_gene: TRBV27
j_gene: TRBJ1-2
CDR3aa: CASRQGNYGYTF

abundance: -
v_gene: TRBV9
j_gene: TRBJ2-2
CDR3aa: CASSVENTGELFF

abundance: -
v_gene: TRBV5-1
j_gene: TRBJ2-7
CDR3aa: CASSWTSGLSYEQYF

abundance: -
v_gene: TRBV28
j_gene: TRBJ1-2
CDR3aa: CASNTRDGVNYGYTF

abundance: -
v_gene: TRBV4-3
j_gene: TRBJ2-7
CDR3aa: CASSQGKGSYEQYF

abundance: -
v_gene: TRBV4-2
j_gene: TRBJ2-3
CDR3aa: CASSLTVSGLSTDTQYF

abundance: -
v_gene: TRBV6-6
j_gene: TRBJ2-1
CDR3aa: CASSLGGEVPYNEQFF

abundance: once
v_gene: TRBV9
j_gene: TRBJ2-7
CDR3aa: CASSPKTSGSYEQYF

abundance: -
v_gene: TRBV10-3
j_gene: TRBJ2-5
CDR3aa: CAISSGLAGVGETQYF

abundance: -
v_gene: TRBV19
j_gene: TRBJ1-2
CDR3aa: CASSLTGNKDGYTF

abundance: once
v_gene: TRBV28
j_gene: TRBJ2-3
CDR3aa: CASSSGLIAGTDTQYF

abundance: -
v_gene: TRBV7-3
j_gene: TRBJ2-1
CDR3aa: CASSLNLAGGRDNEQFF

abundance: -
v_gene: TRBV15
j_gene: TRBJ1-5
CDR3aa: CATSTQDSNQPQHF

abundance: -
v_gene: TRBV28
j_gene: TRBJ2-1
CDR3aa: CASSSTSGGHNEQFF

abundance: -
v_gene: TRBV7-9
j_gene: TRBJ2-1
CDR3aa: CASSLSINEQFF

abundance: -
v_gene: TRBV27
j_gene: TRBJ2-7
CDR3aa: CASSLRDRGDEQYF

abundance: -
v_gene: TRBV21-1
j_gene: TRBJ1-2
CDR3aa: CARTPGQCPGSNYGYTF

abundance: -
v_gene: TRBV11-2
j_gene: TRBJ2-1
CDR3aa: CASSLIAGVLNEQFF

abundance: -
v_gene: TRBV6-5
j_gene: TRBJ1-2
CDR3aa: CASSYSWTATNYGYTF

abundance: -
v_gene: TRBV5-1
j_gene: TRBJ2-1
CDR3aa: CASSQNSLAGPYNEQFF

abundance: -
v_gene: TRBV21-1
j_gene: TRBJ2-1
CDR3aa: CASSKGGKVTSYNEQFF

abundance: -
v_gene: TRBV19
j_gene: TRBJ2-5
CDR3aa: CASSMHPSGGAETQYF

abundance: -
v_gene: TRBV18
j_gene: TRBJ2-5
CDR3aa: CASSPLAEETQYF

abundance: -
v_gene: TRBV7-6
j_gene: TRBJ2-3
CDR3aa: CASSLNEAEPSTDTQYF

abundance: -
v_gene: TRBV9
j_gene: TRBJ2-1
CDR3aa: CASSGAGGEVEQFF

abundance: -
v_gene: TRBV7-8
j_gene: TRBJ2-3
CDR3aa: CASSLGLAGTDTQYF

abundance: -
v_gene: TRBV29-1
j_gene: TRBJ2-7
CDR3aa: CSALGQGSYEQYF

abundance: -
v_gene: TRBV28
j_gene: TRBJ2-2
CDR3aa: CASEGTAGGNTGELFF

abundance: -
v_gene: TRBV4-1
j_gene: TRBJ1-2
CDR3aa: CASSRKVQNRKTYGYTF

abundance: -
v_gene: TRBV19
j_gene: TRBJ2-7
CDR3aa: CASSIEDRVYEQYF

abundance: -
v_gene: TRBV5-6
j_gene: TRBJ1-2
CDR3aa: CASSAGGGAYYGYTF

abundance: -
v_gene: TRBV6-1
j_gene: TRBJ2-7
CDR3aa: CASSEIRQGPHEQYF

abundance: -
v_gene: TRBV7-7
j_gene: TRBJ2-2
CDR3aa: CASSFNSRRQGPNTGELFF

abundance: -
v_gene: TRBV15
j_gene: TRBJ1-5
CDR3aa: CATRRDSITYSNQPQHF

abundance: -
v_gene: TRBV12-1
j_gene: TRBJ2-7
CDR3aa: CASSSSGTSNEQYF

abundance: -
v_gene: TRBV28
j_gene: TRBJ2-7
CDR3aa: CASSSPISGTAISYEQYF

abundance: -
v_gene: TRBV28
j_gene: TRBJ2-7
CDR3aa: CASTPGPREQYF

abundance: few
v_gene: TRBV27
j_gene: TRBJ2-5
CDR3aa: CASEETQYF

abundance: -
v_gene: TRBV2
j_gene: TRBJ2-1
CDR3aa: CASSEERGSYNEQFF

abundance: -
v_gene: TRBV7-9
j_gene: TRBJ1-1
CDR3aa: CASSLGSMGNTEAFF

abundance: -
v_gene: TRBV11-2
j_gene: TRBJ2-7
CDR3aa: CASSFAQGVIPYEQYF

abundance: -
v_gene: TRBV11-2
j_gene: TRBJ2-1
CDR3aa: CASSLRTSGYNEQFF

abundance: -
v_gene: TRBV5-3
j_gene: TRBJ2-1
CDR3aa: CARSPKREGRYNEQFF

abundance: -
v_gene: TRBV30
j_gene: TRBJ1-5
CDR3aa: CAWATGQGNQPQHF

abundance: -
v_gene: TRBV27
j_gene: TRBJ1-1
CDR3aa: CASSFTSWGTEAFF

abundance: -
v_gene: TRBV9
j_gene: TRBJ2-2
CDR3aa: CASSETSGERGYTGELFF